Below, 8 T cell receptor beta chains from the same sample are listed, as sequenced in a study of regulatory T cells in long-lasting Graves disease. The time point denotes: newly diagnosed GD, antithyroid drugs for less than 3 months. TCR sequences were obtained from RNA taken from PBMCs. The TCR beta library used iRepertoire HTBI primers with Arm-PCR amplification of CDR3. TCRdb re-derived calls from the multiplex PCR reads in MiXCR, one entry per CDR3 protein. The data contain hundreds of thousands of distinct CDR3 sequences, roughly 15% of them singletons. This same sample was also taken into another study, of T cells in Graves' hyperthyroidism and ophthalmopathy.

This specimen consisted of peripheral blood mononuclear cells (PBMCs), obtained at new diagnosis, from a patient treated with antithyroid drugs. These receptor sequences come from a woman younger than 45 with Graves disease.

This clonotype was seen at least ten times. CDR3 loop: CASTLTGGNQPQHF. The CDR3 region has the DNA TGTGCCAGCACTCTGACCGGGGGCAATCAGCCCCAGCATTTT. The rearrangement uses TRBV28 and TRBJ1-5; D is undetermined. Germline CDR1 reads MDHEN; CDR2 reads SYDVKM. This CDR3 has 14 residues. V shed 7 bases and J shed 2 bases, with 12 bases lying between them.

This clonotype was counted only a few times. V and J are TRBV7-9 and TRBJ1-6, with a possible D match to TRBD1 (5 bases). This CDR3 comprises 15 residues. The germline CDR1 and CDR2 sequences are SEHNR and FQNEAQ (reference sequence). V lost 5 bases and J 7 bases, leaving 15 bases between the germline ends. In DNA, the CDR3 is TGTGCCAGCAGCCTAAGGGACGGTGGGAATTCACCCCTCCACTTT. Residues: CASSLRDGGNSPLHF.

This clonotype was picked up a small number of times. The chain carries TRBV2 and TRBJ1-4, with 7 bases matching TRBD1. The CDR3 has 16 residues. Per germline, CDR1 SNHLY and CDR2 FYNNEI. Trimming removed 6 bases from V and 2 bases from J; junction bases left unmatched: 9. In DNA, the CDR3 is TGTGCCAGCAGCCCGACAGGGTCTCTTACTAATGAAAAACTGTTTTTT. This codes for CASSPTGSLTNEKLFF.

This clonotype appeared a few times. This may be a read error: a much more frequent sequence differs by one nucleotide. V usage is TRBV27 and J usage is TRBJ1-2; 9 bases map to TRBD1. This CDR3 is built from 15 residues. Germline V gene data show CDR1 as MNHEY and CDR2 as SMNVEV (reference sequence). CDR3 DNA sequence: TGTGCCAGCAGAACAACGACAGGGGGTGCCTATAGCTACACCTTC. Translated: CASRTTTGGAYSYTF.

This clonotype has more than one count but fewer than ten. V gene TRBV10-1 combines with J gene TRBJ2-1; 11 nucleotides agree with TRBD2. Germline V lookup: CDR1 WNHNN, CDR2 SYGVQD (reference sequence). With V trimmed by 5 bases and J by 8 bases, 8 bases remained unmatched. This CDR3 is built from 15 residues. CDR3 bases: TGCGCCAGCAGTCGCGGGACTAGCGGCGCAGATGAGCAGTTCTTC. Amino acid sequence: CASSRGTSGADEQFF.

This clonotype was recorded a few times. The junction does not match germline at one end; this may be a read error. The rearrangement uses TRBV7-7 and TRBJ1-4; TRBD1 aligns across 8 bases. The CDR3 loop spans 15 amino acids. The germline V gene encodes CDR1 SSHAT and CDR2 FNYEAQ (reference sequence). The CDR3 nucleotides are TGTGCTAGCAGCTCCGACAGGGGACCTAATGAAAAACTGTTTTTT. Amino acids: CASSSDRGPNEKLFF.

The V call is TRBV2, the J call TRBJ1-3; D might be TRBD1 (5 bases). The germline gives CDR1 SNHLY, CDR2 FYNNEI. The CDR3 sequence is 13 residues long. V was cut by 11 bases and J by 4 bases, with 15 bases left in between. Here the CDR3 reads CAGARGSGNTIYF. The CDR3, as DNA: TGTGCCGGCGCTCGGGGGAGCGGAAACACCATATATTTT.

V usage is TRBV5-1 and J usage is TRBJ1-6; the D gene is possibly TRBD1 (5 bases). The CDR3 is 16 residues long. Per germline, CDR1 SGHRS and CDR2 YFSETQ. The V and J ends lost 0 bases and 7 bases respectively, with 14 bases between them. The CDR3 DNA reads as TGCGCCAGCAGCTTGGGCCACCGGGACCAAAATTCACCCCTCCACTTT. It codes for CASSLGHRDQNSPLHF.